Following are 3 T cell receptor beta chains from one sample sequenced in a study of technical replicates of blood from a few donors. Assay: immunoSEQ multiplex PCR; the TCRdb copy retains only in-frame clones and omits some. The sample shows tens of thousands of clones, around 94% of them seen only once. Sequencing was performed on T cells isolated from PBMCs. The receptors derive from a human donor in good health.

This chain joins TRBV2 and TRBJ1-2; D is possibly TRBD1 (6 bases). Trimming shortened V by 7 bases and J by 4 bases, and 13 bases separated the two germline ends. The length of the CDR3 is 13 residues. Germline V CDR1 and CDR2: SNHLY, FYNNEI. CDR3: CASIPGTTYGYTF. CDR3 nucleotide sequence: TGTGCCAGCATCCCCGGGACAACCTATGGCTACACCTTC. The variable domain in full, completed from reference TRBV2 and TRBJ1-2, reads EPEVTQTPSHQVTQMGQEVILRCVPISNHLYFYWYRQILGQKVEFLVSFYNNEISEKSEIFDDQFSVERPDGSNFTLKIRSTKLEDSAMYFCASIPGTTYGYTFGSGTRLTVV.

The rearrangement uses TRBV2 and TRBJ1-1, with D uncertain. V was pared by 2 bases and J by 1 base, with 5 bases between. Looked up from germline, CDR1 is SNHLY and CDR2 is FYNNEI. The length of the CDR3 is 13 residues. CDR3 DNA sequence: TGTGCCAGCAGTGAAAAGCCGAACACTGAAGCTTTCTTT. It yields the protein CASSEKPNTEAFF.

CDR3 coding DNA: TGTGCCAGCAGCTTACTATGGACAGGGGGTCAAGAGACCCAGTACTTC. Its translation: CASSLLWTGGQETQYF. The chain links TRBV5-6 to TRBJ2-5; TRBD1 matches at 10 bases. This CDR3 is built from 16 residues. The germline V gene encodes CDR1 SGHDT and CDR2 YYEEEE. V was clipped by 2 bases and J by 2 bases; unmatched bases: 6.